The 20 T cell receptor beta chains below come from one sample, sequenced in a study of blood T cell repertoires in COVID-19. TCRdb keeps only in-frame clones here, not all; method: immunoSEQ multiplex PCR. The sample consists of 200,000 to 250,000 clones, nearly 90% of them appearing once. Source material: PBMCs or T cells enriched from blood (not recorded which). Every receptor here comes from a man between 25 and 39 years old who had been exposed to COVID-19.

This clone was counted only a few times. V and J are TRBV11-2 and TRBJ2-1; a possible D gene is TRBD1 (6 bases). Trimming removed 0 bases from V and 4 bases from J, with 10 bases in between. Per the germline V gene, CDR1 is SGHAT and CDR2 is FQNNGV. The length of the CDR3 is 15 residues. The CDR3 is CASSLDGTSYNEQFF. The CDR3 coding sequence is TGTGCCAGCAGCTTAGATGGGACATCGTACAATGAGCAGTTCTTC.

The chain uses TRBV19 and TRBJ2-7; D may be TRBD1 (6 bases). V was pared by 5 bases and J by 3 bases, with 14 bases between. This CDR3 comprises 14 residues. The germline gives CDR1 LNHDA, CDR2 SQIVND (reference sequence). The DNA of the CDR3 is TGTGCCAGTAGTGTTCAGGGGAGAGGCTACGAGCAGTACTTC. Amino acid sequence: CASSVQGRGYEQYF.

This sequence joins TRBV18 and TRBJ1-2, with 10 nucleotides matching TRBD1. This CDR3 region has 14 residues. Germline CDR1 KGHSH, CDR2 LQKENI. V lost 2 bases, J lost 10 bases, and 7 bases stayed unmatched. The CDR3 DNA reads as TGTGCCAGCTCACCATCGGGACAGGGGTTTGACTACACCTTC. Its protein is CASSPSGQGFDYTF.

The CDR3 protein is CASSWDREYEQYF. The DNA of the CDR3 is TGTGCCAGCAGCTGGGACAGAGAATACGAGCAGTACTTC. J is TRBJ2-7 and V is TRBV6-5; 7 bases align to TRBD1. The ends lost 6 bases at V and 4 bases at J; junction bases unmatched: 6. Germline CDR1 is MNHEY and CDR2 is SVGAGI. CDR3 length: 13 amino acids.

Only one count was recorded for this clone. DNA for the CDR3: TGTGCCAGCAGTTCCCCGGGACAGGCCGTGGGATGGACTGAAGCTTTCTTT. It encodes CASSSPGQAVGWTEAFF. The rearrangement links TRBV27 to TRBJ1-1; TRBD1 matches 8 bases. Unmatched junction bases numbered 15, after V lost 4 bases and J lost 5 bases. The CDR3 is 17 residues long. Germline loops: CDR1 MNHEY, CDR2 SMNVEV (reference sequence).

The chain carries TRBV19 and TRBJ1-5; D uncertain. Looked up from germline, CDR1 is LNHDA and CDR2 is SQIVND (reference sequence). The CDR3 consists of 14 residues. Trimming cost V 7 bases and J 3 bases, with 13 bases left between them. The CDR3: CASNGRRANQPQHF. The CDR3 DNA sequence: TGTGCCAGTAACGGCAGGCGGGCCAATCAGCCCCAGCATTTT.

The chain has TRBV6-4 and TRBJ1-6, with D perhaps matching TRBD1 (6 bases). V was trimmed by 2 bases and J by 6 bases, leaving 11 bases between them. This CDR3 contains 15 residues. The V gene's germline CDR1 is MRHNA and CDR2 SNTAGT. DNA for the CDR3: TGTGCCAGCAGTGACCAGGGGCCTAGTAATTCACCCCTCCACTTT. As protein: CASSDQGPSNSPLHF.

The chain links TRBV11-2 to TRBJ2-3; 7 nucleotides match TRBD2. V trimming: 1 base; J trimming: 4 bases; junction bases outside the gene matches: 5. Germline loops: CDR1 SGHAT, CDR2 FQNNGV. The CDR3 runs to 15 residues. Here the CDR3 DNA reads TGTGCCAGCAGCTTAGGAGCGGGGCCTCCAGATACGCAGTATTTT. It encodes CASSLGAGPPDTQYF.

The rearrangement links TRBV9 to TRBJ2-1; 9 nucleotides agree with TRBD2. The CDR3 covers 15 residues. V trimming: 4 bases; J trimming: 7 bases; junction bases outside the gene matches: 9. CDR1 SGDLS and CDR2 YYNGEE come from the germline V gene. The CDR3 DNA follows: TGTGCCAGCAGCTCTAGGGCGGGGGGGCTAAATGAGCAGTTCTTC. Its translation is CASSSRAGGLNEQFF.

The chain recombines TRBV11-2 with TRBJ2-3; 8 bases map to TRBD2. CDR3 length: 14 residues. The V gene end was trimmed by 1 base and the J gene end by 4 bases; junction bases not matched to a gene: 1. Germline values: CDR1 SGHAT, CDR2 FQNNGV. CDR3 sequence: CASSLGLASDTQYF. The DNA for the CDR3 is TGTGCCAGCAGCTTAGGACTAGCGTCAGATACGCAGTATTTT. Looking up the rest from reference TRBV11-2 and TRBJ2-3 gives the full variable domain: EAGVAQSPRYKIIEKRQSVAFWCNPISGHATLYWYQQILGQGPKLLIQFQNNGVVDDSQLPKDRFSAERLKGVDSTLKIQPAKLEDSAVYLCASSLGLASDTQYFGPGTRLTVL.

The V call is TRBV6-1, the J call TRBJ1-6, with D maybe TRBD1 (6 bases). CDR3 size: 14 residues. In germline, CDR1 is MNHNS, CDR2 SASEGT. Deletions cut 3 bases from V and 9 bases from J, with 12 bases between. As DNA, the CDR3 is TGTGCCAGCAGTGAGTCCCAGGGGACTTCACCCCTCCACTTT. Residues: CASSESQGTSPLHF.

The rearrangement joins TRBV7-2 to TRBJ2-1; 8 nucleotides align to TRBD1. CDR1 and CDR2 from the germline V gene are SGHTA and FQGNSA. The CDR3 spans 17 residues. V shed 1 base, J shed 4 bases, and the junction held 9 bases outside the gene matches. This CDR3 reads CASSLGPGRGRYNEQFF. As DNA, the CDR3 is TGTGCCAGCAGCTTAGGCCCTGGCAGGGGGCGGTACAATGAGCAGTTCTTC.

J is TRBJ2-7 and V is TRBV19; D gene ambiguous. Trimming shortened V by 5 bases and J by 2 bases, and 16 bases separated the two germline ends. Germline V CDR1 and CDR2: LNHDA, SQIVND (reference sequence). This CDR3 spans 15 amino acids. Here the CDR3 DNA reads TGTGCCAGTAGTTTTTCGGGTCCGATCCCCTACGAGCAGTACTTC. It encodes CASSFSGPIPYEQYF.

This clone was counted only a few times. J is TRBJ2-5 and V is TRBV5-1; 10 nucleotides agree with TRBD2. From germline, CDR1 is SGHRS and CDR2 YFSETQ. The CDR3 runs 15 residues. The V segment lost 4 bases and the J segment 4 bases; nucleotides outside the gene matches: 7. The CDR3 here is CASSTLAGDSETQYF. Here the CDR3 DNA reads TGCGCCAGCAGCACCCTAGCGGGGGACTCAGAGACCCAGTACTTC.

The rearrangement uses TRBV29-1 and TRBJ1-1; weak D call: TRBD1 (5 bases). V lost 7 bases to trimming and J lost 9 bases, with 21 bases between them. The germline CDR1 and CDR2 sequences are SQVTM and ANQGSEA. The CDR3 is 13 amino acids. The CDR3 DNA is TGCAGCGCCCCCCAACAACACAGGATAAAAGCTTTCTTT. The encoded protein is CSAPQQHRIKAFF.

The CDR3, as DNA: TGTGCCAGCAGTTACGCCCGGACAGTTTCCCTCCACTTT. It yields the protein CASSYARTVSLHF. This chain links TRBV6-5 with TRBJ1-6; a weak D match, TRBD1 (6 bases). V lost 2 bases to trimming and J lost 14 bases, with 13 bases between them. The CDR3 covers 13 residues. In germline, CDR1 is MNHEY, CDR2 SVGAGI.

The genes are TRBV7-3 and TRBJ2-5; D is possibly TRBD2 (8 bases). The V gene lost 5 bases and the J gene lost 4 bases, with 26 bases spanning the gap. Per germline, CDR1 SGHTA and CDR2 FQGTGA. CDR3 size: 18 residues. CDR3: CASSPGLGGAQGGETQYF. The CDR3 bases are TGTGCCAGCAGCCCCGGGCTCGGGGGGGCCCAGGGGGGAGAGACCCAGTACTTC.

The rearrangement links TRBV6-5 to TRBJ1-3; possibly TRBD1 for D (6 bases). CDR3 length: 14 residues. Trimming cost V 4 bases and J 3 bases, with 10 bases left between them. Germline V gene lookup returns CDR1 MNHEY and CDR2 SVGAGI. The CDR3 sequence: CASSFTGSGNTIYF. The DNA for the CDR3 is TGTGCCAGCAGTTTCACAGGGAGTGGAAACACCATATATTTT.

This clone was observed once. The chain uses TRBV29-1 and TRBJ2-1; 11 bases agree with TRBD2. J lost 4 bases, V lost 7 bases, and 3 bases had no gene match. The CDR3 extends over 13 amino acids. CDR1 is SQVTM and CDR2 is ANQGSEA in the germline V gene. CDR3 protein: CSAWTSGYNEQFF. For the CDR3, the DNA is TGCAGCGCGTGGACTAGCGGGTACAATGAGCAGTTCTTC.

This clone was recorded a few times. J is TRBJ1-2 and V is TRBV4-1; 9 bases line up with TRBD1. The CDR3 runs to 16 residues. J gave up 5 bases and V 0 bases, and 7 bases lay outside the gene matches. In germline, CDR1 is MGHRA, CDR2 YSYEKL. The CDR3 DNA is TGCGCCAGCAGCCAAGAATCACAGGGGGCGTGGTATGGCTACACCTTC. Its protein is CASSQESQGAWYGYTF.